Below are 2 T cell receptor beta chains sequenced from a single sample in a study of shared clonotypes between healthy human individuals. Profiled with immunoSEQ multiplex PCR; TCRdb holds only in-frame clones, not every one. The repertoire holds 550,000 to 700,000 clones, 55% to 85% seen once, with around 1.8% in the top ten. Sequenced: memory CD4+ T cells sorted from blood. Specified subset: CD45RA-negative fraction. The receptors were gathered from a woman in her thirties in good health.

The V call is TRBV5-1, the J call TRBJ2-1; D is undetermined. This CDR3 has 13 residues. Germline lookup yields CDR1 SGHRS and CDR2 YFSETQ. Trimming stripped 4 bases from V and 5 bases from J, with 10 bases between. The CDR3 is CASSPGWNNEQFF. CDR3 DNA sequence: TGCGCCAGCAGCCCCGGATGGAACAATGAGCAGTTCTTC. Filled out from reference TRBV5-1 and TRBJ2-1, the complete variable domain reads KAGVTQTPRYLIKTRGQQVTLSCSPISGHRSVSWYQQTPGQGLQFLFEYFSETQRNKGNFPGRFSGRQFSNSRSEMNVSTLELGDSALYLCASSPGWNNEQFFGPGTRLTVL.

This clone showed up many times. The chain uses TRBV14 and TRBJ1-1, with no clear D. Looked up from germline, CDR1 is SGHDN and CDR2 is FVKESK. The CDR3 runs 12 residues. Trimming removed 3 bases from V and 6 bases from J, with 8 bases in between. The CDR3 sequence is CASSHLGAEAFF. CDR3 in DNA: TGTGCCAGCAGCCACCTCGGGGCTGAAGCTTTCTTT.